The rows below give T cell receptor beta chains drawn from one sample of a study of cytomegalovirus exposure and HLA in healthy donors. This table comes from immunoSEQ multiplex PCR, and its TCRdb copy is limited to in-frame clones, with some not included. The data hold around 39,000 clones, with around 64% observed a single time. The specimen sequenced was PBMCs. The receptors were sampled from a human donor in good health. The CDR3 runs from the conserved cysteine through the conserved F or W. Fields, in order: J gene, V gene, CDR3 protein.

J gene: TRBJ2-3
V gene: TRBV7-3
CDR3 protein: CASSLGGTQYF

J gene: TRBJ1-3
V gene: TRBV7-2
CDR3 protein: CASSQGQGARSSGNTIYF

J gene: TRBJ2-7
V gene: TRBV4-1
CDR3 protein: CASSQNPGQGVYEQYF

J gene: TRBJ1-5
V gene: TRBV7-8
CDR3 protein: CASSTSTVSNQPQHF

J gene: TRBJ2-2
V gene: TRBV28
CDR3 protein: CASSLVGTRNTGELFF

J gene: TRBJ1-2
V gene: TRBV11-2
CDR3 protein: CASSPGTSYGYTF

J gene: TRBJ1-5
V gene: TRBV19
CDR3 protein: CASSPRRGYQPQHF

J gene: TRBJ1-1
V gene: TRBV7-8
CDR3 protein: CASSLGLVLGDTEAFF

J gene: TRBJ2-7
V gene: TRBV4-2
CDR3 protein: CASSQEGGEIYEQYF

J gene: TRBJ1-2
V gene: TRBV2
CDR3 protein: CASSEGRGYYGYTF

J gene: TRBJ2-7
V gene: TRBV13
CDR3 protein: CASSPKQGRHEQYF

J gene: TRBJ2-3
V gene: TRBV7-7
CDR3 protein: CASSPIAGGSTDTQYF

J gene: TRBJ2-1
V gene: TRBV5-1
CDR3 protein: CASSLVLAGNNEQFF

J gene: TRBJ2-5
V gene: TRBV6-1
CDR3 protein: CASIAGEFSETQYF

J gene: TRBJ2-7
V gene: TRBV7-7
CDR3 protein: CASSPGTGRNEQYF

J gene: TRBJ2-3
V gene: TRBV10-1
CDR3 protein: CASSVQGGDTQYF

J gene: TRBJ1-4
V gene: TRBV29-1
CDR3 protein: CSVVSGQGILGANEKLFF

J gene: TRBJ2-7
V gene: TRBV18
CDR3 protein: CASSIQGTGAGEQYF

J gene: TRBJ1-3
V gene: TRBV4-1
CDR3 protein: CASSQHDRVNTIYF

J gene: TRBJ2-5
V gene: TRBV7-2
CDR3 protein: CASSRTGGETQYF

J gene: TRBJ2-1
V gene: TRBV7-3
CDR3 protein: CASSSGSSYNEQFF

J gene: TRBJ2-1
V gene: TRBV7-2
CDR3 protein: CASSSRSAMEQFF

J gene: TRBJ2-3
V gene: TRBV5-1
CDR3 protein: CASSKDRETDTQYF

J gene: TRBJ1-5
V gene: TRBV7-2
CDR3 protein: CASSPRGGRNSNQPQHF

J gene: TRBJ1-2
V gene: TRBV11-2
CDR3 protein: CASSRQRSGYTF

J gene: TRBJ2-5
V gene: TRBV25-1
CDR3 protein: CATCPGQEETQYF

J gene: TRBJ1-6
V gene: TRBV28
CDR3 protein: CASRRPGSHSPLHF

J gene: TRBJ1-2
V gene: TRBV5-1
CDR3 protein: CASNGDTAPNTF

J gene: TRBJ2-2
V gene: TRBV6-1
CDR3 protein: CASSDSRGSNTGELFF

J gene: TRBJ1-2
V gene: TRBV30
CDR3 protein: CAWSVTRSYGYTF

J gene: TRBJ2-1
V gene: TRBV9
CDR3 protein: CASSPSPRNEQFF

J gene: TRBJ1-2
V gene: TRBV6-1
CDR3 protein: CASSAGQAYGYTF